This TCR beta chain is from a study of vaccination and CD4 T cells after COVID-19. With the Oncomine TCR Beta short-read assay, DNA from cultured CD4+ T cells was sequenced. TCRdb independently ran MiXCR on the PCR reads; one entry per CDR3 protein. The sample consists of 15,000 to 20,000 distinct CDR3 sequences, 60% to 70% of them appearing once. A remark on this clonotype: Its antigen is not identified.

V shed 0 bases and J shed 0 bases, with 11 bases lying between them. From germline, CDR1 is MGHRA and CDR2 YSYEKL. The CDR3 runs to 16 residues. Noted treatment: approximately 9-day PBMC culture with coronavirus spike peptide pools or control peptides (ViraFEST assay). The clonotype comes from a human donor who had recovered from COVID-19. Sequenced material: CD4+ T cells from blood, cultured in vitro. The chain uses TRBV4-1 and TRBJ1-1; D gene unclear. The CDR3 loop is CASSQEGGNLNTEAFF. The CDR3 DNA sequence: TGCGCCAGCAGCCAAGAAGGCGGCAATCTGAACACTGAAGCTTTCTTT.